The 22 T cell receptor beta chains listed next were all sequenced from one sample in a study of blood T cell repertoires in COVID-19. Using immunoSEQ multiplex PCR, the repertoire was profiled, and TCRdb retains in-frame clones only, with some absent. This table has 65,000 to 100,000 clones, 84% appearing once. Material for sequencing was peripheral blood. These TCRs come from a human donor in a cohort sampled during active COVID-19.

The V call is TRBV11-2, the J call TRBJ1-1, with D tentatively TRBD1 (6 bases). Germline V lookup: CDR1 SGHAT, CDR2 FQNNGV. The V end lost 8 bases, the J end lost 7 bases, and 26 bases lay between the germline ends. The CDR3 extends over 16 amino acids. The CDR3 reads CASYTEGQGPKDEAFF. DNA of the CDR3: TGTGCCAGCTACACCGAGGGGCAGGGGCCGAAGGATGAAGCTTTCTTT.

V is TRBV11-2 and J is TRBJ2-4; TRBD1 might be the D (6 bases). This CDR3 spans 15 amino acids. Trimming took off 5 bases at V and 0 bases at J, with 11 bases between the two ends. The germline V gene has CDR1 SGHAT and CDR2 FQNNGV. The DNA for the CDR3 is TGTGCCAGCAGCCAGACAGGTCTAGCCAAAAACATTCAGTACTTC. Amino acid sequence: CASSQTGLAKNIQYF. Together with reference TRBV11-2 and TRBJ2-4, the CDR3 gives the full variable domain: EAGVAQSPRYKIIEKRQSVAFWCNPISGHATLYWYQQILGQGPKLLIQFQNNGVVDDSQLPKDRFSAERLKGVDSTLKIQPAKLEDSAVYLCASSQTGLAKNIQYFGAGTRLSVL.

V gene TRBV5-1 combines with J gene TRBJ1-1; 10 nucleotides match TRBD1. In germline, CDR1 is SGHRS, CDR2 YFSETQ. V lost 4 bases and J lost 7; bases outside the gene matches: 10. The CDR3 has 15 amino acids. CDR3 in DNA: TGCGCCAGCAGCCGCTTGACAGGGGGCGCAGGTGAAGCTTTCTTT. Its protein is CASSRLTGGAGEAFF.

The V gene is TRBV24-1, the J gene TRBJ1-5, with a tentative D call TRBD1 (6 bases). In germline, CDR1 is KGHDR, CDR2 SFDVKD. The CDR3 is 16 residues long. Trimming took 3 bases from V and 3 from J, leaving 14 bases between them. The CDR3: CATSDGSGHLNQPQHF. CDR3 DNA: TGTGCCACCAGTGATGGGTCGGGACACCTCAATCAGCCCCAGCATTTT.

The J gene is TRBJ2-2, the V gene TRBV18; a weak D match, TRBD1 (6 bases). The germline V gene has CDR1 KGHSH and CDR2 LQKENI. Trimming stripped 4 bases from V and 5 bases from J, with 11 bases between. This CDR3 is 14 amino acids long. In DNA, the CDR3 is TGTGCCAGCTCACAAGGACAGACAACCGGGGAGCTGTTTTTT. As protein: CASSQGQTTGELFF.

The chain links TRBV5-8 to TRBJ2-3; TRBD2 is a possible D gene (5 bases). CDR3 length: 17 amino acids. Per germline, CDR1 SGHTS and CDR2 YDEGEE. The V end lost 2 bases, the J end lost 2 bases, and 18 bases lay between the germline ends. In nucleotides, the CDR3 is TGTGCCAGCAGCTTAGGTTCCGAAGCGGCCCCCACAGATACGCAGTATTTT. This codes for CASSLGSEAAPTDTQYF. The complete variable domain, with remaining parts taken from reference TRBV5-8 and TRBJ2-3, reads EAGVTQSPTHLIKTRGQQATLRCSPISGHTSVYWYQQALGLGLQFLLWYDEGEERNRGNFPPRFSGRQFPNYSSELNVNALELEDSALYLCASSLGSEAAPTDTQYFGPGTRLTVL.

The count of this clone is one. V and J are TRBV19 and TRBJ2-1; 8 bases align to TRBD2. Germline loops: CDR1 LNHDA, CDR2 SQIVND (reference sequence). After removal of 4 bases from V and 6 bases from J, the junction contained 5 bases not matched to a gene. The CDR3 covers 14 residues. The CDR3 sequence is CASSTGLEGNEQFF. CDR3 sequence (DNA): TGTGCCAGTAGTACGGGACTAGAGGGCAATGAGCAGTTCTTC.

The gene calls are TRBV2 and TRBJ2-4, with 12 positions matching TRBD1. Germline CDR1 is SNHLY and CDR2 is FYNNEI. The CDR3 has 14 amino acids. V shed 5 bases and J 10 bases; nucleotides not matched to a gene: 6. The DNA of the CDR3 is TGTGCCAGCAGTCGGGACAGGGGGCTTAAAATTCAGTACTTC. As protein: CASSRDRGLKIQYF.

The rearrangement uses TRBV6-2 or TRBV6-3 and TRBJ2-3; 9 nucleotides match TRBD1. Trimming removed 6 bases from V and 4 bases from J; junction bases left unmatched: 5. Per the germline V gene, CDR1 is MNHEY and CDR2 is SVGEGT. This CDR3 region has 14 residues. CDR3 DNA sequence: TGTGCCAGCAGCCGACAGGGGGGCCCAGATACGCAGTATTTT. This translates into CASSRQGGPDTQYF.

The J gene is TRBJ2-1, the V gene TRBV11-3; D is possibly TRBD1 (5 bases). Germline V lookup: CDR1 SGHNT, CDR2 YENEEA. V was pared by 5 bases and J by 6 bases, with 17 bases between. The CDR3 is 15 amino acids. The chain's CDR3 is CASSHRLGRVNEQFF. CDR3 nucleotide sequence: TGTGCCAGCAGCCACCGGTTGGGCAGGGTCAATGAGCAGTTCTTC.

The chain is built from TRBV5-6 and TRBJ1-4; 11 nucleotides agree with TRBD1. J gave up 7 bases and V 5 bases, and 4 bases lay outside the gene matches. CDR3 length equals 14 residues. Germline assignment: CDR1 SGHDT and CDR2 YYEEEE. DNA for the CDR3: TGTGCCAGCAGTTGGGACAGGGGGAGTGAAAAACTGTTTTTT. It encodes CASSWDRGSEKLFF.

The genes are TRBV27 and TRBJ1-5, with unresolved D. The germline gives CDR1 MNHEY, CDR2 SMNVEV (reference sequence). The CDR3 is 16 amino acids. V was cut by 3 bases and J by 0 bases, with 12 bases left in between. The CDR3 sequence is CASSFYPAGSNQPQHF. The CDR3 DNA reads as TGTGCCAGCAGTTTCTACCCCGCAGGTAGCAATCAGCCCCAGCATTTT.

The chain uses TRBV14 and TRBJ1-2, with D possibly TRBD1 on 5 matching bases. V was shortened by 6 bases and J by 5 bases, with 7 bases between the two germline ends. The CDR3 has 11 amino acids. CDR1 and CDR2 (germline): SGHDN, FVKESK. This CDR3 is CASRDKYGYTF. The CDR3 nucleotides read TGTGCCAGCAGGGACAAATATGGCTACACCTTC.

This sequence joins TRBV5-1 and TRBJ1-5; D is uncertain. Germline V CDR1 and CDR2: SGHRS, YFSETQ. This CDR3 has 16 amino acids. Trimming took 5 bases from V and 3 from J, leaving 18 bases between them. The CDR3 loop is CASRPSFDTYNQPQHF. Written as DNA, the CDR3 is TGCGCCAGCAGGCCGTCCTTTGACACCTACAATCAGCCCCAGCATTTT.

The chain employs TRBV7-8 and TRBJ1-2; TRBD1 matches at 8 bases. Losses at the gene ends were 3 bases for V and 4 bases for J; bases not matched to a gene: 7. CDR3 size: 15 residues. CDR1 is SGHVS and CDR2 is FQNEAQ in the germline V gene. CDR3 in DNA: TGTGCCAGCAGCTTTCGGCGGGACAGGCTCTATGGCTACACCTTC. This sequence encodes CASSFRRDRLYGYTF.

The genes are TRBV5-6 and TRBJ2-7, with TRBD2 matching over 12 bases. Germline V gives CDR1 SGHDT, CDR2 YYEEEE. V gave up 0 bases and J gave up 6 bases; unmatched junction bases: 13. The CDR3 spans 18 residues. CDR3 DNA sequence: TGTGCCAGCAGCTTGGCTGGGACTAGCGGGCGCCGCCTTGGCGAGCAGTACTTC. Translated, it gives CASSLAGTSGRRLGEQYF.

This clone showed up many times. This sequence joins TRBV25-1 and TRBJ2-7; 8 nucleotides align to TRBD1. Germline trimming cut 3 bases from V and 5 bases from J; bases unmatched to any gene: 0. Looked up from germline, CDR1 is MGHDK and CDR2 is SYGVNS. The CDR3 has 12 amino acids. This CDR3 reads CASSDRGHEQYF. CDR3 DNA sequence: TGTGCCAGCAGTGACAGGGGGCACGAGCAGTACTTC.

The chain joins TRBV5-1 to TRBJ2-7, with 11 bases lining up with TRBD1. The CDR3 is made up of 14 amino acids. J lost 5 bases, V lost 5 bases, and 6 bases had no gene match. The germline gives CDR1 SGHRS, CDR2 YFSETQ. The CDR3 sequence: CASRRTGGSDEQYF. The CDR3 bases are TGCGCCAGCAGACGGACAGGGGGCTCGGACGAGCAGTACTTC.

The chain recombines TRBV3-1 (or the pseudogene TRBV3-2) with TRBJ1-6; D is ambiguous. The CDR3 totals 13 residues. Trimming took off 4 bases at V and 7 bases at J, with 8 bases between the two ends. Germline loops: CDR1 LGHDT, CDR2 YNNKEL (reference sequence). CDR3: CASSLARNSPLHF. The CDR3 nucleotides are TGTGCCAGCAGCCTAGCGAGAAATTCACCCCTCCACTTT.

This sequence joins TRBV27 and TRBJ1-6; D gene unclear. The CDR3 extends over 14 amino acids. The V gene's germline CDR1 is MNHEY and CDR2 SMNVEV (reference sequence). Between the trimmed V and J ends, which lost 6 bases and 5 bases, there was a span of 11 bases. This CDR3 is CASSPGLNNSPLHF. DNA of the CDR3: TGTGCCAGCAGCCCTGGACTCAATAATTCACCCCTCCACTTT.

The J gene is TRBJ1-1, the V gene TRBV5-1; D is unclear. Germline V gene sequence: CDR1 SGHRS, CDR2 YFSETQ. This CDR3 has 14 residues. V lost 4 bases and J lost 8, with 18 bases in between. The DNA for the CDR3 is TGCGCCAGCAGCGCCTCGGGCGGCGGGATCGAAGCTTTCTTT. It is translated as CASSASGGGIEAFF.

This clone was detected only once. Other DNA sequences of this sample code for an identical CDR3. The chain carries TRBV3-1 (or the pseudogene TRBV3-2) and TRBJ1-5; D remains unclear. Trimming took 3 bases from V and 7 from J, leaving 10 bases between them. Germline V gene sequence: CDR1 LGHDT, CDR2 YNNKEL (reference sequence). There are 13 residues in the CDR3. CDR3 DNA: TGTGCCAGCAGCCAGGGTCTCGGGCAGCCCCAGCATTTT. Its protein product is CASSQGLGQPQHF.